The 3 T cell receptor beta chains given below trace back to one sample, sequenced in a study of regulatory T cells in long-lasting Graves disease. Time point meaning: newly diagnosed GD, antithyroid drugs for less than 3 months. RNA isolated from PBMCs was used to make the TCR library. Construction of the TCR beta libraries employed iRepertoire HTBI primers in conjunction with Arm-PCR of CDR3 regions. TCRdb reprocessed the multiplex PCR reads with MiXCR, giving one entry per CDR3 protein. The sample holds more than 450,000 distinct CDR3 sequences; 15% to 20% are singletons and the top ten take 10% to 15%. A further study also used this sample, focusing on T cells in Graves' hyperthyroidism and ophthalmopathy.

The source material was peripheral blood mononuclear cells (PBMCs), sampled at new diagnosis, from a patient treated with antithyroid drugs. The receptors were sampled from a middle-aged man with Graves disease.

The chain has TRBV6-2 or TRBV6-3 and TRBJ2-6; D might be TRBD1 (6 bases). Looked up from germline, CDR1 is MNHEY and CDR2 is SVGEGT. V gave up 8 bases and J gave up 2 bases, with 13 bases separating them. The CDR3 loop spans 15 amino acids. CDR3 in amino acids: CASGEQGAGANVLTF. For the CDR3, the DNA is TGTGCCAGCGGGGAACAGGGAGCTGGGGCCAACGTCCTGACTTTC.

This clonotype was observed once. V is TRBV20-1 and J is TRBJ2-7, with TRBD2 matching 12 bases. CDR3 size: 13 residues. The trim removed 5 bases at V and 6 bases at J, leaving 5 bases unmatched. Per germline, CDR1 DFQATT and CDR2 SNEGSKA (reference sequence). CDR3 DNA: TGCAGTGCTCAAAAACTAGCGGGAGGCGAGCAGTACTTC. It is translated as CSAQKLAGGEQYF.

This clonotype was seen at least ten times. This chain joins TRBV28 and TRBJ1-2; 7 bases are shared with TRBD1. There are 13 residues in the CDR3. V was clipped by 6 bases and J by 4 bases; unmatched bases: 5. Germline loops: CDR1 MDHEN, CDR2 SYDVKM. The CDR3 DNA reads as TGTGCCAGCAGGCCTACAGGGGTCTATGGCTACACCTTC. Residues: CASRPTGVYGYTF.